The clone carrying this T cell receptor beta chain was counted at least ten times. Antigen unknown. CDR1 and CDR2 from the germline V gene are SQVTM and ANQGSEA. Trimming removed 8 bases at V and 4 bases at J, with 13 bases between. The CDR3 is 12 amino acids. Unique molecular identifiers were incorporated during preparation of the TCRbeta library. From the PCR reads, TCRdb called clonotypes with MiXCR, one entry per CDR3 protein. This sample has about 290,000 distinct CDR3 sequences, with around a tenth found just once. The data are from a study of T-cell reconstitution after alpha-beta-depleted transplantation in children. Whole-study results and caveats: One year after transplant, T-cell counts and diversity came mostly from newly produced T cells. About two months after transplant, alpha-beta T cells reportedly came from several hundred expanded graft clones. After transplant, high TCRbeta diversity at day 60 in some patients arose from surviving recipient T cells and thymic progenitors.

The clonotype comes from a boy younger than two with acute myeloid leukemia, due to receive a stem cell transplant. The chain is built from TRBV29-1 and TRBJ2-3; D is unclear. The source material was PBMCs, sampled before TCRalphabeta/CD19-depleted stem cell transplant. The CDR3 loop reads CSLPGIADTQYF. CDR3 coding DNA: TGCAGCCTCCCCGGAATCGCAGATACGCAGTATTTT.